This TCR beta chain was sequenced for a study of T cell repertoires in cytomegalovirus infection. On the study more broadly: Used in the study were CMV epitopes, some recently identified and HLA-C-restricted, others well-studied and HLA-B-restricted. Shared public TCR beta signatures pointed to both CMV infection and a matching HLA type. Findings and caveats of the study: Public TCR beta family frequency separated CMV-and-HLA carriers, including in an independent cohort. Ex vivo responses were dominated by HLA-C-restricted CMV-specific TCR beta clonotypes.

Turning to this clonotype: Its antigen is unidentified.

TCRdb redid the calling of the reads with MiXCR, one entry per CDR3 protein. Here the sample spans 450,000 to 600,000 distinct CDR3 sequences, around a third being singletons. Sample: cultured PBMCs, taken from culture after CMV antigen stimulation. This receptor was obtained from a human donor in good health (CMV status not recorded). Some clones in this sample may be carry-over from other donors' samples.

The chain's CDR3 is CASSLSLAAIGGETQYF. Here the CDR3 DNA reads TGTGCCAGCAGCCTCTCTCTAGCGGCCATCGGGGGGGAGACCCAGTACTTC. The J gene is TRBJ2-5, the V gene TRBV7-2; 7 positions agree with TRBD2. Germline trimming cut 5 bases from V and 5 bases from J; bases unmatched to any gene: 17. There are 17 residues in the CDR3. Germline values: CDR1 SGHTA, CDR2 FQGNSA.